The source of this TCR beta chain is a study of blood T cell repertoires in COVID-19. On the study more broadly: In each case, the material was cDNA or gDNA derived from T cells, B-cell-depleted T cells, or PBMCs.

The CDR3 consists of 13 residues. Germline values: CDR1 SNHLY, CDR2 FYNNEI. The V gene lost 3 bases and the J gene lost 6 bases, with 9 bases spanning the gap. In the authors' workflow: Amplification of reference gene primers was used by the study to estimate nucleated cell counts. Profiled with immunoSEQ multiplex PCR; TCRdb holds only in-frame clones, not every one. That table supplies the V and J calls and clone size; D and trimming were determined from the DNA. The table records about 230,000 clones, roughly nine tenths of them present only once. The participants were between about 18 and 90 years old and came from roughly 25 US areas. Self-reported history from a screening survey and questionnaire set each donor's cohort.

This receptor was taken from a man aged 25-45 years who had recovered from COVID-19. Sequencing input: PBMCs or T cells enriched from blood (not recorded which). J is TRBJ1-5 and V is TRBV2; D may be TRBD1 (5 bases). The CDR3 protein is CASSEQGFQPQHF. The CDR3 DNA sequence: TGTGCCAGCAGTGAGCAGGGTTTTCAGCCCCAGCATTTT.